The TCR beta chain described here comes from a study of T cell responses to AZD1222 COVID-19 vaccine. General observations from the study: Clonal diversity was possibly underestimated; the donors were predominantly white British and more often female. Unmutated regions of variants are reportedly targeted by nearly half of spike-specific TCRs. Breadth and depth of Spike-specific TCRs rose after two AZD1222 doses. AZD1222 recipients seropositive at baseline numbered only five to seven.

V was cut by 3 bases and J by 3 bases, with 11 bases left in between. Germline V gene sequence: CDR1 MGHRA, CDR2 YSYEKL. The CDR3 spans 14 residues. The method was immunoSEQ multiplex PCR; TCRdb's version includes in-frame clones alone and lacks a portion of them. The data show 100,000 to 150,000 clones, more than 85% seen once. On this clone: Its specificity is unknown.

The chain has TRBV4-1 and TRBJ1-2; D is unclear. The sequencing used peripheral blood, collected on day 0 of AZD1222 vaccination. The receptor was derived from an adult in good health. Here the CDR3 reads CASSHADGDYGYTF. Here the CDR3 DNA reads TGCGCCAGCAGCCATGCTGACGGCGACTATGGCTACACCTTC.